This T cell receptor beta chain was recorded in a study of CD8 T cells in ankylosing spondylitis. Overall study findings and caveats: Significantly higher representation of disease-linked clones was reported for matched ankylosing spondylitis synovial fluid. Past research had described some motif variants in reactive arthritis synovial fluid and blood. The study identified a TCR beta motif of 7 or 8 highly homologous variants that appeared characteristic of ankylosing spondylitis blood.

This CDR3 is 12 amino acids long. The V gene lost 0 bases and the J gene lost 3 bases, with 6 bases spanning the gap. Germline V CDR1 and CDR2: GTSNPN, SVGIG (reference sequence). About this clonotype: Antigen unknown.

Quantitative 5'-RACE with molecular barcodes was used to make the TCR beta libraries. TCRdb re-called the 5' RACE reads with MiXCR, one entry per CDR3 protein. Found here are roughly 230,000 distinct CDR3 sequences, about 18% of them singletons; the top ten hold around 33%. The source material was blood, either unsorted or a sorted T cell fraction (not recorded which). This sequence joins TRBV30 and TRBJ2-7; D remains unclear. The receptor was derived from a male donor with ankylosing spondylitis or in good health (not recorded which). The CDR3 region is CAWSVGSYEQYF. For the CDR3, the DNA is TGTGCCTGGAGTGTAGGTAGCTACGAGCAGTACTTC.